This is a list of T cell receptor beta chains from one sample in a study of memory CD4+ T cells and cytomegalovirus serostatus. Profiled with immunoSEQ multiplex PCR; TCRdb holds only in-frame clones, not every one. The table has approximately 60,000 clones, about 68% seen once; the top ten hold approximately 2.6%. The sequencing input was memory CD4+ T cells from blood. These receptors came from an adult in good health and CMV-seropositive. The conserved cysteine and the conserved F or W are not part of the CDR3 here. A D gene is named only where the DNA matches it firmly.

d_gene,v_gene,CDR3aa
-,TRBV7-8,ASSLVPLAYEQY
TRBD2,TRBV6-5,ASNRGGTNNEQF
-,TRBV19,ASTTTGKATNEKLF
-,TRBV19,ASRLQGSGANVLT
-,TRBV19,ASSLVNEQF
-,TRBV5-4,ASSQGMSQETQY
TRBD1,TRBV27,ASSPGQGLANYGYT
TRBD1,TRBV27,ASSRGGGVFGYT
-,TRBV7-7,ATVSGSTDTQY
TRBD2,TRBV6-5,ASSSVAGYNEQF
TRBD2,TRBV30,AWTSGSGADTQY
-,TRBV6-6,ASTNSGANVLT
TRBD1,TRBV30,AWSGGGSKPQH
-,TRBV7-2,ASSLDLGGANTGELF
TRBD1,TRBV6-5,ASTMTGGGDGYT
-,TRBV14,ASSRTSNRVY
-,TRBV7-9,ASSSRGGIENTEAF
-,TRBV4-3,ASSQDRRGGYT
-,TRBV10-3,ANSDSNTEAF
TRBD1,TRBV15,ATSRVGQTGQNTIY
-,TRBV7-2,ASSPTGPNTEAF
-,TRBV6-5,ASSSSTVGQPQH
-,TRBV7-7,ASSPVGGGETQY
TRBD1,TRBV29-1,SVLDRGQAVGLEKLF
-,TRBV11-3,ASSGVRGTGELF
-,TRBV4-2,ASSQDRAARRYGYT
-,TRBV6-5,ASSYAGTGSYEQY
-,TRBV28,ASSLEVTVKNIQY
-,TRBV27,ASRTPNYGYT
TRBD2,TRBV19,ASSRLAGESSYNEQF
-,TRBV9,ASSGSDSNQPQH
TRBD2,TRBV2,ASTSTLAGIQETQY
TRBD2,TRBV28,ASKTGLAVQETQY
-,TRBV15,ATSRVGVYEQY
-,TRBV6-5,ASSWGWNTEAF
-,TRBV7-2,ASSFQLGVEDGYT
-,TRBV2,ASSRRGYDEQY
TRBD1,TRBV14,ASSRQQGNFYEQY
-,TRBV19,ASRPGQTSGNTIY
-,TRBV7-8,ASSKTGTYDQPQH
-,TRBV14,ASSRLAGGELF
TRBD2,TRBV11-3,ASSLGLSGRYNEQF
-,TRBV6-1,ASSEARLGGYT
-,TRBV28,ASSPIAGLRGYEQY
-,TRBV2,AGHQTVNTEAF
-,TRBV5-6,ASSRPSGANVLT
-,TRBV7-9,ASPGPRENYGYT
TRBD2,TRBV6-5,ASSNSGREVGETQY
-,TRBV7-9,ASSLEPGIEY
TRBD1,TRBV6-1,ASSRQGWTEAF
TRBD2,TRBV11-2,ASSLVTSGGPRF